The present T cell receptor (beta chain) was sequenced within a study of Ad26.COV2.S vaccination and SARS-CoV-2 variants. For the study at large: Vaccine-arm donor from the placebo-controlled COV1001 Ad26.COV2.S trial. Broader study findings: Substantial post-vaccination breadth of spike-specific CD8+ and CD4+ T cell responses was reported. Placebo recipients showed lower spike-specific TCR breadth than vaccinees.

As for this clone: The target antigen is unknown. An end of the junction differs from the germline gene, which may be a read error.

The table came from immunoSEQ multiplex PCR; TCRdb's copy has only in-frame clones and leaves some out. The table lists roughly 350,000 clones, around 86% of them singletons. Treatment here: around 19 received Ad26.COV2.S at low or high dose, single or two shots; about 5 received placebo; per-sample allocation not given. Sampling occurred on day 63 after the first vaccine or placebo injection. CDR1 and CDR2 from the germline V gene are SEHNR and FQNEAQ (reference sequence). The CDR3 is 14 residues long. The rearrangement uses TRBV7-9 and TRBJ2-1; 11 bases align to TRBD2. The sequencing here drew on peripheral blood, taken in a trial of Ad26.COV2.S vaccine versus placebo. This TCR came from a person between 18 and 65 years old who received the Ad26.COV2.S COVID-19 vaccine or a placebo. The CDR3 DNA reads TGTGCCAGCAGTTTAGCGGGGGGGCGCAATGAGCAGTTCTTC. As protein: CASSLAGGRNEQFF.